The present entry profiles one T cell receptor (beta chain) with its context. Its antigen is still unknown. These data originate in a study of cytomegalovirus exposure and HLA in healthy donors. Study-wide results and caveats: Later analysis indicated greater clonal expansion among HLA-associated TCR beta chains than among equally common other chains. In terms of immune exposure information, only CMV serostatus was available. With further analysis later on, most CMV-associated TCR beta chains appeared HLA-restricted.

Amplification used 60 Vbeta primers and 13 Jbeta primers. The data were produced by immunoSEQ multiplex PCR, yet TCRdb's version contains in-frame clones alone and is incomplete. The repertoire holds 85,000 to 100,000 clones, with 64% as singletons. Sequencing was done on a sample of PBMCs. The clonotype comes from a human donor in good health.

Here the CDR3 reads CASSPPNTGGGKETQYF. CDR3 DNA: TGTGCCAGCTCACCACCCAACACAGGGGGAGGAAAAGAGACCCAGTACTTC. The chain combines TRBV18 with TRBJ2-5; 8 bases are a match to TRBD1. The CDR3 runs to 17 residues. CDR1 and CDR2 (germline): KGHSH, LQKENI. With 0 bases clipped from V and 3 bases from J, the junction kept 9 bases outside the gene matches.